This T cell receptor beta chain was documented in a study of cytomegalovirus exposure and HLA in healthy donors. Study-wide background: Counted in an early data release were about 86 million unique TCRs from HLA-typed donors.

Study conclusions and caveats: Compared with the roughly 700-donor mean, an Asian-associated ancestry cluster reportedly had fewer N-insertions, according to a later analysis. Cytomegalovirus status was reportedly diagnosed by the classifier with high specificity and sensitivity.

Trimming stripped 4 bases from V and 1 base from J, with 10 bases between. Germline lookup yields CDR1 GTSNPN and CDR2 SVGIG (reference sequence). This CDR3 comprises 14 residues. As concerns this clone: Its antigen remains unknown.

60 Vbeta and 13 Jbeta primers were used in PCR. Using immunoSEQ multiplex PCR, the repertoire was profiled, and TCRdb retains in-frame clones only, with some absent. The sample contains under 200,000 clones, about four fifths of which appear only once. Every donor was a healthy person donating bone marrow. The sequenced sample consisted of PBMCs. The TCR originated in a woman between 18 and 30 years old in good health and CMV-seronegative. The chain is built from TRBV30 and TRBJ2-2; D might be TRBD1 (5 bases). In nucleotides, the CDR3 is TGTGCCTGGACCCCAGGGATGAACACCGGGGAGCTGTTTTTT. Encoded protein: CAWTPGMNTGELFF.